These 25 T cell receptor beta chains were all obtained from the same sample, sequenced in a study of shared clonotypes between healthy human individuals. TCRdb's copy holds only in-frame clones and misses some; the assay was immunoSEQ multiplex PCR. The repertoire holds 950,000 to 1,100,000 clones, with about 70% as singletons. The sample consisted of memory CD4+ T cells sorted from blood. Indicated subset: CD45RA-negative fraction. The receptors derive from a man aged 18 to 29 in good health.

V gene TRBV19 combines with J gene TRBJ1-3; the D is unclear. CDR1 LNHDA and CDR2 SQIVND come from the germline V gene (reference sequence). Trimming pared 10 bases from V and 0 bases from J, leaving 7 bases between. The CDR3 extends over 12 amino acids. This CDR3 reads CATQTSGNTIYF. The CDR3, as DNA: TGTGCCACCCAGACCTCTGGAAACACCATATATTTT.

The gene calls are TRBV11-2 and TRBJ2-5; a possible D gene is TRBD2 (6 bases). V was cut by 0 bases and J by 0 bases, with 8 bases left in between. Per germline, CDR1 SGHAT and CDR2 FQNNGV. CDR3 length: 15 amino acids. CDR3: CASSLDRGNQETQYF. As DNA, the CDR3 is TGTGCCAGCAGCTTAGATCGGGGGAACCAAGAGACCCAGTACTTC.

The V and J genes are TRBV18 and TRBJ1-6; 11 nucleotides line up with TRBD1. V lost 8 bases and J lost 6; bases outside the gene matches: 6. Germline CDR1 KGHSH, CDR2 LQKENI. This CDR3 is 15 amino acids long. The CDR3 loop is CASAGQGASNSPLHF. The CDR3 DNA reads TGTGCCAGCGCTGGACAGGGGGCGTCTAATTCACCCCTCCACTTT.

The chain couples TRBV7-6 to TRBJ1-1; no clear D gene. V gave up 4 bases and J gave up 3 bases, with 9 bases separating them. Germline V CDR1 and CDR2: SGHVS, FNYEAQ. This CDR3 has 13 residues. The DNA of the CDR3 is TGTGCCAGCAGCTCCATGCGTGACACTGAAGCTTTCTTT. Translating it yields CASSSMRDTEAFF.

The chain is built from TRBV6-1 and TRBJ1-3; possibly TRBD1 for D (6 bases). The CDR3 has 16 residues. Per germline, CDR1 MNHNS and CDR2 SASEGT. The germline V and J ends were trimmed by 3 bases and 3 bases, with 15 bases remaining between them. The CDR3 DNA reads TGTGCCAGCAGTGATAACAGGGTTTATGGTGGAAACACCATATATTTT. Residues: CASSDNRVYGGNTIYF.

In this sample, this clone turned up a few times. The chain couples TRBV5-3 to TRBJ1-5; possibly TRBD1 for D (5 bases). TRBV5-3 is an open reading frame whose function is uncertain. The CDR3 runs to 15 residues. V shed 0 bases and J shed 5 bases, with 12 bases lying between them. The CDR3 reads CARSLVRGDDQPQHF. As DNA, the CDR3 is TGTGCCAGAAGCTTGGTACGGGGGGACGATCAGCCCCAGCATTTT.

This chain connects TRBV6-1 to TRBJ2-7; D is undetermined. The CDR3 contains 12 residues. Trimming left V 0 bases short and J 6 bases short, with 6 bases between. Germline V CDR1 and CDR2: MNHNS, SASEGT. The CDR3 region is CASSEAGLEQYF. The CDR3 DNA reads TGTGCCAGCAGTGAAGCAGGGCTCGAGCAGTACTTC.

The rearrangement joins TRBV5-1 to TRBJ2-6; D is possibly TRBD2 (5 bases). This CDR3 is 17 amino acids long. Trimming left V 1 base short and J 0 bases short, with 11 bases between. CDR1 SGHRS and CDR2 YFSETQ come from the germline V gene. CDR3 in amino acids: CASSLPREDSGANVLTF. As DNA, the CDR3 is TGCGCCAGCAGCTTGCCCCGGGAAGACTCTGGGGCCAACGTCCTGACTTTC.

As concerns this clone: A junction boundary mismatches the germline segment, possibly from a read error. The sample carries other DNA sequences with the same CDR3. The chain combines TRBV5-1 with TRBJ1-5, with D perhaps matching TRBD1 (6 bases). The germline gives CDR1 SGHRS, CDR2 YFSETQ. The CDR3 extends over 15 amino acids. CDR3 bases: TGCGCCAGCAGCACTGCTGGGGGGCAGGGTCAGCCTCAGCATTTT. Translating it yields CASSTAGGQGQPQHF.

The chain recombines TRBV4-1 with TRBJ2-5, with 8 bases fitting TRBD2. The CDR3 extends over 15 amino acids. J lost 5 bases, V lost 3 bases, and 8 bases had no gene match. Germline loops: CDR1 MGHRA, CDR2 YSYEKL. Here the CDR3 reads CASSQPAGARETQYF. As DNA, the CDR3 is TGCGCCAGCAGCCAGCCAGCGGGGGCGCGGGAGACCCAGTACTTC.

The rearrangement links TRBV2 to TRBJ2-7, with TRBD2 identical over 11 bases. The germline V gene encodes CDR1 SNHLY and CDR2 FYNNEI. Losses at the gene ends were 5 bases for V and 4 bases for J; bases not matched to a gene: 13. There are 17 residues in the CDR3. In DNA, the CDR3 is TGTGCCAGCAGTCCTTTAGGTAGCGGGAGGGAAAGGTACGAGCAGTACTTC. Protein sequence: CASSPLGSGRERYEQYF. Drawing the rest from reference TRBV2 and TRBJ2-7, the complete variable domain is EPEVTQTPSHQVTQMGQEVILRCVPISNHLYFYWYRQILGQKVEFLVSFYNNEISEKSEIFDDQFSVERPDGSNFTLKIRSTKLEDSAMYFCASSPLGSGRERYEQYFGPGTRLTVT.

This sequence joins TRBV6-6 and TRBJ2-7, with 7 bases aligning to TRBD2. The V gene end was trimmed by 4 bases and the J gene end by 5 bases; junction bases not matched to a gene: 5. The germline V gene has CDR1 MNHNY and CDR2 SVGAGI (reference sequence). The CDR3 totals 13 residues. CDR3 DNA sequence: TGTGCCAGCAGTTTGGGGGACTACCACGAGCAGTACTTC. Translated: CASSLGDYHEQYF.

This chain uses TRBV13 with TRBJ1-3; no reliable D call. The V end was cut by 5 bases, the J end by 8 bases, with 10 bases between. CDR1 PRHDT and CDR2 FYEKMQ come from the germline V gene (reference sequence). This CDR3 spans 12 amino acids. In DNA, the CDR3 is TGTGCCAGCAGCGGACGCCCGTACACCATATATTTT. Its translation: CASSGRPYTIYF.

This chain connects TRBV6-1 to TRBJ2-7; no definite D call. V lost 8 bases and J lost 4, with 9 bases in between. This CDR3 is 11 amino acids long. CDR1 and CDR2 from the germline V gene are MNHNS and SASEGT. Here the CDR3 DNA reads TGTGCCAGCGGGTACCAGTACGAGCAGTACTTC. This gives the protein CASGYQYEQYF.

The chain joins TRBV11-2 to TRBJ2-2; tentatively, D is TRBD2 (6 bases). In germline, CDR1 is SGHAT, CDR2 FQNNGV. The CDR3 is 14 amino acids. Trimming stripped 5 bases from V and 4 bases from J, with 11 bases between. The CDR3 DNA follows: TGTGCCAGCAGCCCGGAGGGGTTCACCGGGGAGCTGTTTTTT. Translated: CASSPEGFTGELFF.

This clone has just a few counts. This rearrangement joins TRBV7-9 to TRBJ1-6; D unresolved. Germline CDR1 and CDR2: SEHNR and FQNEAQ (reference sequence). CDR3 length: 15 amino acids. V was pared by 1 base and J by 6 bases, with 10 bases between. The CDR3 region is CASSLVSTSNSPLHF. For the CDR3, the DNA is TGTGCCAGCAGCTTAGTATCAACTTCTAATTCACCCCTCCACTTT.

The sample holds a few counts of this clone. This chain links TRBV9 with TRBJ1-2; the D gene is possibly TRBD1 (6 bases). Trimming pared 4 bases from V and 0 bases from J, leaving 19 bases between. This CDR3 is built from 17 residues. The germline V gene has CDR1 SGDLS and CDR2 YYNGEE. CDR3 in DNA: TGTGCCAGCAGCCCCCGATCGCCCGGGACATCTAACTATGGCTACACCTTC. Translated, it gives CASSPRSPGTSNYGYTF.

This clone was found once. This chain connects TRBV5-6 to TRBJ2-7; D is perhaps TRBD2 (7 bases). Germline values: CDR1 SGHDT, CDR2 YYEEEE. V lost 0 bases to trimming and J lost 0 bases, with 16 bases between them. CDR3 length: 17 amino acids. CDR3 in amino acids: CASSLGWGGGYSYEQYF. The CDR3 DNA sequence: TGTGCCAGCAGCTTGGGGTGGGGCGGGGGCTACTCCTACGAGCAGTACTTC. Using reference TRBV5-6 and TRBJ2-7 for the parts outside the CDR3, the full variable domain is DAGVTQSPTHLIKTRGQQVTLRCSPKSGHDTVSWYQQALGQGPQFIFQYYEEEERQRGNFPDRFSGHQFPNYSSELNVNALLLGDSALYLCASSLGWGGGYSYEQYFGPGTRLTVT.

The chain recombines TRBV5-4 with TRBJ2-3; D might be TRBD2 (5 bases). The germline V gene has CDR1 SGHNT and CDR2 YYREEE (reference sequence). The CDR3 sequence is 16 residues long. V was cut by 4 bases and J by 0 bases, with 15 bases left in between. CDR3 in amino acids: CASSPRRTGSTDTQYF. CDR3 sequence (DNA): TGTGCCAGCAGCCCCCGCCGAACGGGGAGCACAGATACGCAGTATTTT.

For the CDR3, the DNA is TGTGCCTGGAAGATAGGGGATTTCTTCGGGGAGCTGTTTTTT. Translating gives CAWKIGDFFGELFF. The chain has TRBV30 and TRBJ2-2; a weak D match, TRBD1 (5 bases). Trimming cost V 4 bases and J 7 bases, with 16 bases left between them. Germline loops: CDR1 GTSNPN, CDR2 SVGIG (reference sequence). The CDR3 spans 14 residues.

This chain connects TRBV9 to TRBJ2-7; perhaps TRBD2 as D (5 bases). Germline V CDR1 and CDR2: SGDLS, YYNGEE. This CDR3 spans 14 amino acids. V dropped 0 bases and J dropped 2 bases, with 9 bases sitting between them. The CDR3 DNA reads TGTGCCAGCAGCGTAGAGTACGGGACCTACGAGCAGTACTTC. Its protein product is CASSVEYGTYEQYF.

On this clone itself: The identical CDR3 is also encoded by other nucleotide sequences in the sample. The V and J genes are TRBV19 and TRBJ2-5, with D tentatively TRBD1 or TRBD2 (5 bases each). CDR1 and CDR2 from the germline V gene are LNHDA and SQIVND (reference sequence). The germline V and J ends were trimmed by 3 bases and 0 bases, with 11 bases remaining between them. CDR3 length: 15 amino acids. For the CDR3, the DNA is TGTGCCAGTAGTATTGGGGGAGTAGACCAAGAGACCCAGTACTTC. Its protein product is CASSIGGVDQETQYF. The complete variable domain, with remaining parts taken from reference TRBV19 and TRBJ2-5, reads DGGITQSPKYLFRKEGQNVTLSCEQNLNHDAMYWYRQDPGQGLRLIYYSQIVNDFQKGDIAEGYSVSREKKESFPLTVTSAQKNPTAFYLCASSIGGVDQETQYFGPGTRLLVL.

The V call is TRBV9, the J call TRBJ2-1; D gene ambiguous. Germline V gives CDR1 SGDLS, CDR2 YYNGEE. The V gene lost 2 bases and the J gene lost 9 bases, with 9 bases spanning the gap. The CDR3 is 12 residues long. The CDR3 reads CASSVFLGEQFF. In DNA form, the CDR3 reads TGTGCCAGCAGCGTCTTTCTAGGTGAGCAGTTCTTC.

V and J are TRBV19 and TRBJ1-5, with a possible D match to TRBD1 (6 bases). CDR1 and CDR2 from the germline V gene are LNHDA and SQIVND (reference sequence). V lost 7 bases and J lost 1, with 14 bases in between. The CDR3 extends over 15 amino acids. The CDR3 reads CASIKQGRSNQPQHF. CDR3 in DNA: TGTGCCAGTATTAAACAGGGCCGGAGCAATCAGCCCCAGCATTTT.

V gene TRBV19 combines with J gene TRBJ2-7; 9 nucleotides line up with TRBD1. This CDR3 spans 15 amino acids. V trimming: 3 bases; J trimming: 3 bases; junction bases outside the gene matches: 6. CDR1 is LNHDA, CDR2 SQIVND, per germline (reference sequence). Written as DNA, the CDR3 is TGTGCCAGTAGTATGACCGGGACAGGGTTCTACGAGCAGTACTTC. As protein: CASSMTGTGFYEQYF.